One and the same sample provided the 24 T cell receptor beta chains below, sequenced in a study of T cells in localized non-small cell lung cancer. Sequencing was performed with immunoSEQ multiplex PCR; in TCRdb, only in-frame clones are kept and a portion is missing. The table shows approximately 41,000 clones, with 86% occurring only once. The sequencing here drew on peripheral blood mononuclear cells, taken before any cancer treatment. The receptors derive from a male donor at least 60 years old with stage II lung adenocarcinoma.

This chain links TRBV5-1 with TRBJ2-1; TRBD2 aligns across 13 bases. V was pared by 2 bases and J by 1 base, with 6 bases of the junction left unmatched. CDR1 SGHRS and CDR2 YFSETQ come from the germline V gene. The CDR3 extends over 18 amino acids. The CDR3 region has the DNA TGCGCCAGCAGCTTAGCACTAGCGGGAGGGCCGTCCTACAATGAGCAGTTCTTC. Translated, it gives CASSLALAGGPSYNEQFF.

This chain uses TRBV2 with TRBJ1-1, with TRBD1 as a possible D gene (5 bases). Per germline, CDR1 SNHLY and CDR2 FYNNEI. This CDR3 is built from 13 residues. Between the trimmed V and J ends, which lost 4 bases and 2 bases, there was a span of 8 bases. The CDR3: CASSVQGNTEAFF. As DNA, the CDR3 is TGTGCCAGCAGTGTCCAGGGAAACACTGAAGCTTTCTTT.

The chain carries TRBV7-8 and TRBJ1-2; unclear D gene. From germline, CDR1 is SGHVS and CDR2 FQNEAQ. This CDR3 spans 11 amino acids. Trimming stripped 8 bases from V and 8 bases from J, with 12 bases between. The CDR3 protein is CASSNSRGYTF. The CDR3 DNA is TGTGCCAGCTCGAATTCGCGGGGCTACACCTTC.

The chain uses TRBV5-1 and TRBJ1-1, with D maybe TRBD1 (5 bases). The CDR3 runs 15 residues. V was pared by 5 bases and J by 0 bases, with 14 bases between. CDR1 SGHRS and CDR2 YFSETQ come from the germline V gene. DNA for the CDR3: TGCGCCAGCAGGGCCCTAGACAGTTTGAACACTGAAGCTTTCTTT. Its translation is CASRALDSLNTEAFF.

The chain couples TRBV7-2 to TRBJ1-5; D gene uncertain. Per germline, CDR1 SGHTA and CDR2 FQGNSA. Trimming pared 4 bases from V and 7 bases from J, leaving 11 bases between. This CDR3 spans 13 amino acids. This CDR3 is CASSSSMGQPQHF. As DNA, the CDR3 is TGTGCCAGCAGCTCGTCTATGGGGCAGCCCCAGCATTTT.

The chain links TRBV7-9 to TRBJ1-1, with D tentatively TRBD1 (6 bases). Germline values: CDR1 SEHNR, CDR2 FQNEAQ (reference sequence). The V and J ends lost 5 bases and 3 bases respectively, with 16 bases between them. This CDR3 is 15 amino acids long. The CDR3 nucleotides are TGTGCCAGCAGCCGAACAGGGCCCGGGGACACTGAAGCTTTCTTT. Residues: CASSRTGPGDTEAFF.

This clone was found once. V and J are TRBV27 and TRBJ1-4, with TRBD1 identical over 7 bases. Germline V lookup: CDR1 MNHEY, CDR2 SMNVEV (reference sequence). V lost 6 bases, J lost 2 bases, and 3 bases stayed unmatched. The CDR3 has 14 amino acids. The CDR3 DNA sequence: TGTGCCAGCAGGATCAGGGGGACTAATGAAAAACTGTTTTTT. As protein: CASRIRGTNEKLFF.

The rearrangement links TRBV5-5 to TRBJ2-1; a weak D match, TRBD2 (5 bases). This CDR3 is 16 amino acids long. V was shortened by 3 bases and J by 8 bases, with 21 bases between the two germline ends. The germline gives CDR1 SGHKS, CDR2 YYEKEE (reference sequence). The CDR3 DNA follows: TGTGCCAGCAGCTCCCTGCGGCTCGTCTACGGGGATGAGCAGTTCTTC. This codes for CASSSLRLVYGDEQFF.

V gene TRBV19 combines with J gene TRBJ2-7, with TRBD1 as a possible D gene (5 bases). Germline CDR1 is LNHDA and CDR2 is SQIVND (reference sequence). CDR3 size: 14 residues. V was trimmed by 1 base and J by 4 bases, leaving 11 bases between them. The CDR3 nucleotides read TGTGCCAGTAGTATAGGCCAAGGGGCGTACGAGCAGTACTTC. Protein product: CASSIGQGAYEQYF. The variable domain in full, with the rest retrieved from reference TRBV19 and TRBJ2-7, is DGGITQSPKYLFRKEGQNVTLSCEQNLNHDAMYWYRQDPGQGLRLIYYSQIVNDFQKGDIAEGYSVSREKKESFPLTVTSAQKNPTAFYLCASSIGQGAYEQYFGPGTRLTVT.

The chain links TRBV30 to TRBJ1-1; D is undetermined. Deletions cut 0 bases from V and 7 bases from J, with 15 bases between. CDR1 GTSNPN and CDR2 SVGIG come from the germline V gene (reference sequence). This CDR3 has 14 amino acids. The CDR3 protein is CAWSVLGTAVEAFF. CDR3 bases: TGTGCCTGGAGTGTACTAGGAACGGCGGTTGAAGCTTTCTTT.

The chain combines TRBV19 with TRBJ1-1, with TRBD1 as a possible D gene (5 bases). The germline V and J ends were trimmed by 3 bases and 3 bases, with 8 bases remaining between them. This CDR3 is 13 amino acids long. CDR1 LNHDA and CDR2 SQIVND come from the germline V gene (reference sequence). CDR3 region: CASSISRDTEAFF. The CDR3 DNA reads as TGTGCCAGTAGTATTTCCAGGGACACTGAAGCTTTCTTT.

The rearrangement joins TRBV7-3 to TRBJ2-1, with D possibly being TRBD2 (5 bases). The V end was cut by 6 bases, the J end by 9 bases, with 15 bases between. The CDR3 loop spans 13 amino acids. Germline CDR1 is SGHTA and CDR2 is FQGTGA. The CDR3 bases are TGTGCCAGCAGTGTAACCGGAGGCGGTGAGCAGTTCTTC. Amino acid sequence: CASSVTGGGEQFF.

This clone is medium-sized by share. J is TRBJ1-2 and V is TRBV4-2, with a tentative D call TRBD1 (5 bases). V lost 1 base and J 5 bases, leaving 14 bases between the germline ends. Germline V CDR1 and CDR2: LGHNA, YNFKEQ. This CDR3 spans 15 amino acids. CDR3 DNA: TGTGCCAGCAGCCAAGGGGGCGCTGACCTTTATGGCTACACCTTC. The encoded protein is CASSQGGADLYGYTF.

The CDR3 protein is CASGQMSSGNTIYF. The DNA of the CDR3 is TGTGCCAGTGGACAGATGAGCTCTGGAAACACCATATATTTT. V usage is TRBV19 and J usage is TRBJ1-3; D possibly corresponds to TRBD1 (6 bases). Germline CDR1 and CDR2: LNHDA and SQIVND (reference sequence). The CDR3 spans 14 residues. With 8 bases removed from V and 0 bases from J, the gap between germline ends came to 11 bases.

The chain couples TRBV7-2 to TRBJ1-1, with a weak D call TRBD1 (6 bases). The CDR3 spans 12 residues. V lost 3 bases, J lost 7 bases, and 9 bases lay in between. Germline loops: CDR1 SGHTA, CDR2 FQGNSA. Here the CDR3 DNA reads TGTGCCAGCAGCTTGACAGGACGTGAAGCTTTCTTT. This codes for CASSLTGREAFF.

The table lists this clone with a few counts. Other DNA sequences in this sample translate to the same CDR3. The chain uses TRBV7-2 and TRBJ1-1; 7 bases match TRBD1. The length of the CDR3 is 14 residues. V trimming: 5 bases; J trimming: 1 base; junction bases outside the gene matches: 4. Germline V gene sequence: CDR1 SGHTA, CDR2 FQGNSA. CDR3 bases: TGTGCCAGCAGCCCCGGGACAGCGAACACTGAAGCTTTCTTT. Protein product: CASSPGTANTEAFF.

The CDR3 sequence: CASSVEQGIGLYEQYF. The CDR3 DNA is TGTGCCAGCAGCGTAGAACAGGGGATAGGCCTTTACGAGCAGTACTTC. This chain joins TRBV9 and TRBJ2-7, with 7 positions matching TRBD1. CDR1 is SGDLS and CDR2 is YYNGEE in the germline V gene. The CDR3 is 16 residues long. V lost 0 bases, J lost 4 bases, and 10 bases stayed unmatched. The variable domain in full, completed from reference TRBV9 and TRBJ2-7, reads DSGVTQTPKHLITATGQRVTLRCSPRSGDLSVYWYQQSLDQGLQFLIQYYNGEERAKGNILERFSAQQFPDLHSELNLSSLELGDSALYFCASSVEQGIGLYEQYFGPGTRLTVT.

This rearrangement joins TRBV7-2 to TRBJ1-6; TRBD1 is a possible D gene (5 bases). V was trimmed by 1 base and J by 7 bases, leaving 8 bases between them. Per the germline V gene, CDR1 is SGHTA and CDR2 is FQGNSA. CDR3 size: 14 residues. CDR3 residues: CASSLEGTNSPLHF. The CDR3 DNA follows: TGTGCCAGCAGCTTAGAAGGGACGAATTCACCCCTCCACTTT.

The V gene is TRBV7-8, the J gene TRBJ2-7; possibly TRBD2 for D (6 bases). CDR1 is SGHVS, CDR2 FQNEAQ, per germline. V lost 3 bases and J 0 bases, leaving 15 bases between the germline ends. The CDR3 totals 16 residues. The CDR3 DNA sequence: TGTGCCAGCAGCTTCAGAGGAGGGACGAGCTCCTACGAGCAGTACTTC. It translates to CASSFRGGTSSYEQYF.

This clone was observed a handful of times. CDR3 in DNA: TGCGCCAGCAGCTGGGACGGTAATGAGCAGTTCTTC. Its translation: CASSWDGNEQFF. V is TRBV5-1 and J is TRBJ2-1, with D perhaps given as TRBD1 or TRBD2 (5 bases each). Germline values: CDR1 SGHRS, CDR2 YFSETQ. The CDR3 is 12 amino acids. Trimming took off 3 bases at V and 7 bases at J, with 8 bases between the two ends.

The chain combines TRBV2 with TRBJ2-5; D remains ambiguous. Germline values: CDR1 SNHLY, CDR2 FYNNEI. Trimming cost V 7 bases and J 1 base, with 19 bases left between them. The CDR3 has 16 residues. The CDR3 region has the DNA TGTGCCAGCACCTGGTCAGCTACCCTAGGCCAAGAGACCCAGTACTTC. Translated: CASTWSATLGQETQYF.

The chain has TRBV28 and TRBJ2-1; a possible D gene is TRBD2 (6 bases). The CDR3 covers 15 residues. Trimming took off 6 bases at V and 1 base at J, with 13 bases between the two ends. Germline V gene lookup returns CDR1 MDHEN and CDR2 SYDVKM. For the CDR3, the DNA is TGTGCCAGCAGGAGAGCGGGTCCGTCCTACAATGAGCAGTTCTTC. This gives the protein CASRRAGPSYNEQFF.

CDR3: CASTQLGNSPLHF. The DNA for the CDR3 is TGTGCCAGCACTCAGCTGGGGAATTCACCCCTCCACTTT. The rearrangement joins TRBV28 to TRBJ1-6; D unclear. The germline V gene encodes CDR1 MDHEN and CDR2 SYDVKM. This CDR3 region has 13 residues. Trimming cost V 7 bases and J 7 bases, with 11 bases left between them.

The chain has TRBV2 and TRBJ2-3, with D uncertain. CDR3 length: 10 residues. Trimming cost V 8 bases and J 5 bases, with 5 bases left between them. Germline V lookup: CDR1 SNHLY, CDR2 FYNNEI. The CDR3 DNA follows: TGTGCCAGCGGGGTAGATACGCAGTATTTT. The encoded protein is CASGVDTQYF.